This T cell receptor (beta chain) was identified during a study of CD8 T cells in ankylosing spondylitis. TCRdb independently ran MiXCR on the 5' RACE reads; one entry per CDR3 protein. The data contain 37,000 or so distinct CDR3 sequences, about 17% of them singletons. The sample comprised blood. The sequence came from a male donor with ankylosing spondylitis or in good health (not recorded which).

In DNA form, the CDR3 reads TGTGCCAGCAGTCCGACAGGGTGGCGAGAGACCCAGTACTTC. Amino acid sequence: CASSPTGWRETQYF. The chain carries TRBV28 and TRBJ2-5; the match to TRBD1 covers 7 bases. The CDR3 consists of 14 residues. V was pared by 5 bases and J by 4 bases, with 7 bases of the junction left unmatched. Germline V gene lookup returns CDR1 MDHEN and CDR2 SYDVKM.